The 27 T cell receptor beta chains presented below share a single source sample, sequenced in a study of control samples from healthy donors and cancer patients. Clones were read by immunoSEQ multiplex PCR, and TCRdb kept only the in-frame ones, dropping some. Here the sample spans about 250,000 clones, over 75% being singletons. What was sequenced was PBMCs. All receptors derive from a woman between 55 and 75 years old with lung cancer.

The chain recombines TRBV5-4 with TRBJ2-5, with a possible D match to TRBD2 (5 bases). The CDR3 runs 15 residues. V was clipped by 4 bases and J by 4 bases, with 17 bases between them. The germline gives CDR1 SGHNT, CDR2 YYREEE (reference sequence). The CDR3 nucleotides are TGTGCCAGCAGCCCTGGACTGGAAAGGGTAGAGACCCAGTACTTC. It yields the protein CASSPGLERVETQYF.

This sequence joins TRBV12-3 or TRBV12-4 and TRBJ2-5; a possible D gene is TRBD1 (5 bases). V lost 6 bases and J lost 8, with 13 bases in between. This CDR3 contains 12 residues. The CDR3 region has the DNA TGTGCCAGCAGCCCTCTAAGGGGAACCCAGTACTTC. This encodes CASSPLRGTQYF.

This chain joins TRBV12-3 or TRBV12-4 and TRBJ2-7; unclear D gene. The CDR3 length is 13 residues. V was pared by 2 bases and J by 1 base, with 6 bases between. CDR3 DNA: TGTGCCAGCAGTTTATCACATTCCTACGAGCAGTACTTC. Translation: CASSLSHSYEQYF.

The CDR3 bases are TGTGCCACCAGTGATTTGACTGCCGGAGACACCGGGGAGCTGTTTTTT. It encodes CATSDLTAGDTGELFF. V gene TRBV24-1 combines with J gene TRBJ2-2; D remains unclear. Germline V gene lookup returns CDR1 KGHDR and CDR2 SFDVKD. CDR3 size: 16 residues. Trimming cost V 0 bases and J 3 bases, with 10 bases left between them.

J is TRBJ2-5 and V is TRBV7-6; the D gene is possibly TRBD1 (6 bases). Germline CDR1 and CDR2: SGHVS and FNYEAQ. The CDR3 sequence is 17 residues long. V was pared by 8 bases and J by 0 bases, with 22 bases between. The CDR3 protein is CASGGQKDHWYQETQYF. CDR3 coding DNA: TGTGCCAGCGGGGGACAAAAGGACCACTGGTACCAAGAGACCCAGTACTTC.

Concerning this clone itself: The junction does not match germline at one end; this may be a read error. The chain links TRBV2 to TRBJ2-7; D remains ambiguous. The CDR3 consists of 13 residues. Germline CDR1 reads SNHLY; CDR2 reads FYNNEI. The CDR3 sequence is CASSEYQAYERYF. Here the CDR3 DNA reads TGTGCCAGCAGTGAATATCAGGCCTACGAGCGGTACTTC.

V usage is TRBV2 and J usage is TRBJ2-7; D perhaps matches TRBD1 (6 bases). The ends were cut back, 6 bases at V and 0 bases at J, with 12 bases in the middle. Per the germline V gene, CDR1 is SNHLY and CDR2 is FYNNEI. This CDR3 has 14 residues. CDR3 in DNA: TGTGCCAGCAGCAGGAGGACAGACTCCTACGAGCAGTACTTC. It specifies CASSRRTDSYEQYF. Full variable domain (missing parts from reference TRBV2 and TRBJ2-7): EPEVTQTPSHQVTQMGQEVILRCVPISNHLYFYWYRQILGQKVEFLVSFYNNEISEKSEIFDDQFSVERPDGSNFTLKIRSTKLEDSAMYFCASSRRTDSYEQYFGPGTRLTVT.

CDR3 in DNA: TGCGCCAGCAGCCAAGATGGTTCGGGGAGGGACTATGGCTACACCTTC. It translates to CASSQDGSGRDYGYTF. The V gene is TRBV4-1, the J gene TRBJ1-2, with D unclear. CDR1 MGHRA and CDR2 YSYEKL come from the germline V gene. V gave up 0 bases and J gave up 3 bases, with 14 bases separating them. This CDR3 has 16 amino acids.

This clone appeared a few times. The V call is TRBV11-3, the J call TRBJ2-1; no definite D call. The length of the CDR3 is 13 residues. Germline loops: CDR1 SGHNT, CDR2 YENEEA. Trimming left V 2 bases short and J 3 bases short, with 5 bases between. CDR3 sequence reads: CASSLSVYNEQFF. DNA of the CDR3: TGTGCCAGCAGCTTATCCGTCTACAATGAGCAGTTCTTC.

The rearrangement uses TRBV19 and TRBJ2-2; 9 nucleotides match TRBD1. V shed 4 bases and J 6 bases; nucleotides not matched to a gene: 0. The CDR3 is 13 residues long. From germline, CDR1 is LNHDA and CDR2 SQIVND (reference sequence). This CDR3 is CASSRQGAGELFF. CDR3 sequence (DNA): TGTGCCAGTAGTAGACAGGGGGCCGGGGAGCTGTTTTTT.

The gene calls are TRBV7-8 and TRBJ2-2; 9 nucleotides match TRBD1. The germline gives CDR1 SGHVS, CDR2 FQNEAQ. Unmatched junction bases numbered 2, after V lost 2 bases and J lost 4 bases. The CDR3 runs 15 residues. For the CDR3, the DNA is TGTGCCAGCAGCTTAAGACAGGGGGGCACCGGGGAGCTGTTTTTT. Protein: CASSLRQGGTGELFF. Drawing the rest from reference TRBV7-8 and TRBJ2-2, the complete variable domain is GAGVSQSPRYKVAKRGQDVALRCDPISGHVSLFWYQQALGQGPEFLTYFQNEAQLDKSGLPSDRFFAERPEGSVSTLKIQRTQQEDSAVYLCASSLRQGGTGELFFGEGSRLTVL.

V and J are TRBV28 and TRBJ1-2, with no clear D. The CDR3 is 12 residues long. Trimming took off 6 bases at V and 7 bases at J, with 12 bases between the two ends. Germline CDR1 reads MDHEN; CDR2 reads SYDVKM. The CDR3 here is CASRSPSFGYTF. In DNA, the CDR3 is TGTGCCAGCAGATCCCCGTCTTTTGGCTACACCTTC.

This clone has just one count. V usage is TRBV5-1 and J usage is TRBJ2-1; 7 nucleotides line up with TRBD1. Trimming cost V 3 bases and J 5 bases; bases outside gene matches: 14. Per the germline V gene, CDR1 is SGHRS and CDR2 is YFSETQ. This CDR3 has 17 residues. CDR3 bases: TGCGCCAGCAGCTGGAACCCAGACCCGGGACAGAACAATGAGCAGTTCTTC. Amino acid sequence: CASSWNPDPGQNNEQFF.

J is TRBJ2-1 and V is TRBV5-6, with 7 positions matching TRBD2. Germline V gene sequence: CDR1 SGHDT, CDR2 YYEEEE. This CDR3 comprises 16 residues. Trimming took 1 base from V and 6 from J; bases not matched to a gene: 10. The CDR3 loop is CASSLNPREDFNEQFF. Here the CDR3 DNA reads TGTGCCAGCAGCTTGAACCCCCGGGAGGACTTCAATGAGCAGTTCTTC.

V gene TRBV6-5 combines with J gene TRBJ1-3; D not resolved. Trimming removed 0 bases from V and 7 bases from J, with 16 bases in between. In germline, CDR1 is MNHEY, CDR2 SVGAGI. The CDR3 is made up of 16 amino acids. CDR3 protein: CASSYSPTVLGNTIYF. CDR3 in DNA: TGTGCCAGCAGTTACTCCCCAACAGTGCTGGGGAACACCATATATTTT.

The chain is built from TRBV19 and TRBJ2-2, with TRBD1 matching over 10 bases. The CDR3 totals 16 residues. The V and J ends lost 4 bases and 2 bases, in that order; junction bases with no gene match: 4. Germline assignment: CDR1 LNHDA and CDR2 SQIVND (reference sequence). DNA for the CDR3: TGTGCCAGTAGTACCCGGGACAGGGGTAACACCGGGGAGCTGTTTTTT. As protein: CASSTRDRGNTGELFF.

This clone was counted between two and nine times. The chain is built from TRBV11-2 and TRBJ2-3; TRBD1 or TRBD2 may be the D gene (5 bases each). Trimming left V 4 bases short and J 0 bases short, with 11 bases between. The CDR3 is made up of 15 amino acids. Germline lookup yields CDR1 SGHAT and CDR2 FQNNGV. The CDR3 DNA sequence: TGTGCCAGCAGCTGGGGGAACCCTAGCACAGATACGCAGTATTTT. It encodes CASSWGNPSTDTQYF.

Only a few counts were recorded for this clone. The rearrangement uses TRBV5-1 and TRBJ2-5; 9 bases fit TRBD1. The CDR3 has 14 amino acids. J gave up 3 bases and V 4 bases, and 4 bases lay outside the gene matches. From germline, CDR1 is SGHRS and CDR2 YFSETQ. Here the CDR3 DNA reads TGCGCCAGCAGCCCGACAGGGGGGAAAGAGACCCAGTACTTC. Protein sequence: CASSPTGGKETQYF. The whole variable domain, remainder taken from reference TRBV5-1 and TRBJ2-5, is KAGVTQTPRYLIKTRGQQVTLSCSPISGHRSVSWYQQTPGQGLQFLFEYFSETQRNKGNFPGRFSGRQFSNSRSEMNVSTLELGDSALYLCASSPTGGKETQYFGPGTRLLVL.

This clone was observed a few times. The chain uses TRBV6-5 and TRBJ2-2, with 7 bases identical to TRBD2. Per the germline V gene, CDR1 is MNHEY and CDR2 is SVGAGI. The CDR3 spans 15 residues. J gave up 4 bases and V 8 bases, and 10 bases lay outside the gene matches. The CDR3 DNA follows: TGTGCCAGCCGGGGCACTAGCGCGGGCACCGGGGAGCTGTTTTTT. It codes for CASRGTSAGTGELFF.

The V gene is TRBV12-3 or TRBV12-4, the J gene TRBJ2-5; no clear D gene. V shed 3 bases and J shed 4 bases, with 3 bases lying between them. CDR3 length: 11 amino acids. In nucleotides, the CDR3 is TGTGCCAGCAGTTTCTCAGAGACCCAGTACTTC. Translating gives CASSFSETQYF.

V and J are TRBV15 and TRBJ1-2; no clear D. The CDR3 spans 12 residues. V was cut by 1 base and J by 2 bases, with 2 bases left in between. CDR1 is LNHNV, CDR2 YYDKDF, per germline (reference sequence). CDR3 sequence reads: CATSRGNYGYTF. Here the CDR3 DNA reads TGTGCCACCAGCAGAGGAAACTATGGCTACACCTTC.

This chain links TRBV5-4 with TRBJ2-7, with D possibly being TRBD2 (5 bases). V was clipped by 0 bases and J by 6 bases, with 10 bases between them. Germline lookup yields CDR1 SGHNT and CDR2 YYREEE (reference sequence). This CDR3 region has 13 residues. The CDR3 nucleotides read TGTGCCAGCAGCTTGGCGGGAACACGCGAGCAGTACTTC. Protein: CASSLAGTREQYF.

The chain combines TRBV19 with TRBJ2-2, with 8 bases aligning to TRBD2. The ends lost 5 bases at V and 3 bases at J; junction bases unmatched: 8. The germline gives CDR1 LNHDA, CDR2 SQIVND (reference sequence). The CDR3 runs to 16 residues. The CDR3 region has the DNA TGTGCCAGTAGTCGGGGGGGAGCTCCAGACACCGGGGAGCTGTTTTTT. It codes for CASSRGGAPDTGELFF.

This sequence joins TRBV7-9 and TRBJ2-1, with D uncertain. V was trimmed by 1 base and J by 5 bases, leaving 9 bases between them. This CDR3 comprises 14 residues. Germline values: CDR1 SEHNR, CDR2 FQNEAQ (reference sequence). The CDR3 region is CASSLGGRDNEQFF. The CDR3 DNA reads TGTGCCAGCAGCTTAGGTGGTCGGGACAATGAGCAGTTCTTC.

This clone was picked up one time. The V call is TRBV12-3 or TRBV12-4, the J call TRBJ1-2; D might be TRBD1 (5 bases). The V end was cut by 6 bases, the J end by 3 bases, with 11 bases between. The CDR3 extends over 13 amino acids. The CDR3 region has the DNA TGTGCCAGCAGCGCGGGACGGTACTATGGCTACACCTTC. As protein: CASSAGRYYGYTF.

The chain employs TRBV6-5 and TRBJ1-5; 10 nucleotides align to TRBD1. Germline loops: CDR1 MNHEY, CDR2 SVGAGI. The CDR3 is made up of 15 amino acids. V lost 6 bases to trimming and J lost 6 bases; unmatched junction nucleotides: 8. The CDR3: CASRRQGAGGQPQHF. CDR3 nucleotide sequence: TGTGCCAGCAGACGACAGGGGGCCGGGGGTCAGCCCCAGCATTTT.

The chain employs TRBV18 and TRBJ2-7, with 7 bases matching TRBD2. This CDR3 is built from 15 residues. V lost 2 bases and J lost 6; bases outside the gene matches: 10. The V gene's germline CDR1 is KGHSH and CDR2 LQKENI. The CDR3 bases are TGTGCCAGCTCACCAGAGGGAGGGTATGGTAGCGAGCAGTACTTC. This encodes CASSPEGGYGSEQYF.